A single sample is the source of the 17 T cell receptor beta chains below, sequenced in a study of T cells in Graves' hyperthyroidism and ophthalmopathy. Researchers amplified the TCR beta CDR3 regions from RNA transcripts. The primer set for the first-round RT-PCR of the TCR CDR3 was HTBI. TCRdb redid the calling of the multiplex PCR reads with MiXCR, one entry per CDR3 protein. The table lists about 700,000 distinct CDR3 sequences, 45% of them singletons. The sample consisted of peripheral blood or thyroid tissue (not recorded which). Receptors were obtained from an adult man with Graves' disease, either hyperthyroidism or ophthalmopathy (not recorded which).

The chain's CDR3 is CATSDLSVNTEAFF. DNA for the CDR3: TGTGCCACCAGTGATTTGTCGGTGAACACTGAAGCTTTCTTT. The V and J genes are TRBV24-1 and TRBJ1-1; D is unclear. The CDR3 is 14 amino acids. Germline V gene sequence: CDR1 KGHDR, CDR2 SFDVKD. V lost 0 bases, J lost 0 bases, and 4 bases lay in between.

This clonotype was detected a few times. The rearrangement uses TRBV6-5 and TRBJ1-4; D is ambiguous. Germline CDR1 is MNHEY and CDR2 is SVGAGI. The CDR3 is made up of 12 amino acids. Trimming left V 9 bases short and J 4 bases short, with 9 bases between. Written as DNA, the CDR3 is TGTGCCAGTCGGACGGTTAATGAAAAACTGTTTTTT. Translated: CASRTVNEKLFF.

The chain is built from TRBV9 and TRBJ2-5; 10 nucleotides match TRBD2. The germline CDR1 and CDR2 sequences are SGDLS and YYNGEE. The CDR3 is made up of 13 amino acids. The V segment lost 5 bases and the J segment 7 bases; nucleotides outside the gene matches: 5. The chain's CDR3 is CASSASGGGTQYF. CDR3 in DNA: TGTGCCAGCAGTGCAAGCGGGGGGGGGACCCAGTACTTC.

This clonotype showed up many times. The rearrangement uses TRBV7-9 and TRBJ1-4; unclear D gene. V lost 1 base to trimming and J lost 7 bases, with 4 bases between them. Germline CDR1 and CDR2: SEHNR and FQNEAQ (reference sequence). This CDR3 spans 12 amino acids. This chain's CDR3 is CASSLEGEKLFF. CDR3 DNA: TGTGCCAGCAGCTTAGAGGGTGAAAAACTGTTTTTT.

The J gene is TRBJ1-6, the V gene TRBV10-3; TRBD1 is a possible D gene (6 bases). V was pared by 10 bases and J by 7 bases, with 20 bases between. Germline CDR1 ENHRY, CDR2 SYGVKD. This CDR3 spans 15 amino acids. CDR3 nucleotide sequence: TGTGCCAGCAGCCGACCCGGGGGGCTAAATTCACCCCTCCACTTT. It encodes CASSRPGGLNSPLHF.

CDR3: CASSEQSQTYEQYF. The CDR3 coding sequence is TGCGCCAGCAGCGAACAGAGTCAAACCTACGAGCAGTACTTC. The chain recombines TRBV5-1 with TRBJ2-7; D is unclear. CDR1 is SGHRS and CDR2 is YFSETQ in the germline V gene. This CDR3 is built from 14 residues. Trimming took 4 bases from V and 2 from J, leaving 13 bases between them.

This chain connects TRBV9 to TRBJ1-1; the D is unclear. The V gene's germline CDR1 is SGDLS and CDR2 YYNGEE. Trimming left V 4 bases short and J 1 base short, with 11 bases between. The CDR3 contains 14 residues. The chain's CDR3 is CASSPTARNTEAFF. The CDR3 nucleotides are TGTGCCAGCAGCCCTACGGCGAGGAACACTGAAGCTTTCTTT.

This clonotype occurred a few times. The V call is TRBV4-2, the J call TRBJ1-1; no reliable D call. The germline V and J ends were trimmed by 1 base and 4 bases, with 10 bases remaining between them. This CDR3 has 14 residues. The germline gives CDR1 LGHNA, CDR2 YNFKEQ. CDR3 coding DNA: TGTGCCAGCAGCCAAGTAGGTTCGGGCACTGAAGCTTTCTTT. It encodes CASSQVGSGTEAFF.

V gene TRBV9 combines with J gene TRBJ1-2; D not resolved. This CDR3 region has 11 residues. Per germline, CDR1 SGDLS and CDR2 YYNGEE. The ends were cut back, 9 bases at V and 4 bases at J, with 10 bases in the middle. The CDR3 region has the DNA TGTGCCACCGGGAGGTCCTATGGCTACACCTTC. This encodes CATGRSYGYTF. The full variable domain, rest sourced from reference TRBV9 and TRBJ1-2, is DSGVTQTPKHLITATGQRVTLRCSPRSGDLSVYWYQQSLDQGLQFLIQYYNGEERAKGNILERFSAQQFPDLHSELNLSSLELGDSALYFCATGRSYGYTFGSGTRLTVV.

This clonotype appeared a few times. The chain uses TRBV5-1 and TRBJ2-7, with a weak D call TRBD2 (6 bases). CDR3 length: 14 residues. V lost 4 bases and J lost 2, with 13 bases in between. Germline V CDR1 and CDR2: SGHRS, YFSETQ. The CDR3 loop is CASSEGGPTYEQYF. CDR3 sequence (DNA): TGCGCCAGCAGCGAGGGAGGACCGACCTACGAGCAGTACTTC.

J is TRBJ2-5 and V is TRBV15, with 8 bases aligning to TRBD1. V lost 3 bases and J lost 3; bases outside the gene matches: 9. The CDR3 extends over 16 amino acids. Germline values: CDR1 LNHNV, CDR2 YYDKDF (reference sequence). This CDR3 reads CATSSLALDREETQYF. The CDR3 DNA reads as TGTGCCACCAGCAGCTTAGCGCTGGACAGGGAAGAGACCCAGTACTTC. The full variable domain, completed using reference TRBV15 and TRBJ2-5, is DAMVIQNPRYQVTQFGKPVTLSCSQTLNHNVMYWYQQKSSQAPKLLFHYYDKDFNNEADTPDNFQSRRPNTSFCFLDIRSPGLGDTAMYLCATSSLALDREETQYFGPGTRLLVL.

With regard to this clonotype: One end of the junction fails to match germline, which may point to a read error. This chain joins TRBV20-1 and TRBJ1-1; 9 nucleotides align to TRBD1. The germline CDR1 and CDR2 sequences are DFQATT and SNEGSKA (reference sequence). The CDR3 has 13 residues. CDR3 protein: CSTRPPGTGEAFF. The CDR3 DNA reads as TGCAGTACTAGGCCTCCCGGGACAGGGGAAGCTTTCTTT.

The sample holds one count of this clonotype. The chain carries TRBV19 and TRBJ1-5; D uncertain. The V end lost 5 bases, the J end lost 2 bases, and 10 bases lay between the germline ends. Germline CDR1 is LNHDA and CDR2 is SQIVND (reference sequence). The CDR3 loop spans 14 amino acids. CDR3 region: CASSVEPRNQPQHF. The CDR3 DNA sequence: TGTGCCAGTAGTGTCGAGCCCCGCAATCAGCCCCAGCATTTT.

The chain is built from TRBV9 and TRBJ1-5; D is undetermined. With 4 bases removed from V and 3 bases from J, the gap between germline ends came to 14 bases. Germline CDR1 reads SGDLS; CDR2 reads YYNGEE. The length of the CDR3 is 15 residues. In DNA, the CDR3 is TGTGCCAGCAGCACCCACTCGGGGATCAATCAGCCCCAGCATTTT. Translated: CASSTHSGINQPQHF.

The chain employs TRBV19 and TRBJ1-1; no clear D. The CDR3 spans 13 residues. Germline assignment: CDR1 LNHDA and CDR2 SQIVND (reference sequence). Trimming removed 3 bases at V and 7 bases at J, with 12 bases between. The CDR3 DNA reads as TGTGCCAGTAGTATCTCCGTAAATGTTGAAGCTTTCTTT. This translates into CASSISVNVEAFF.

This clonotype was seen at least ten times. The chain carries TRBV9 and TRBJ2-7; TRBD1 might be the D (6 bases). The V end was cut by 3 bases, the J end by 4 bases, with 8 bases between. Germline CDR1 and CDR2: SGDLS and YYNGEE. The CDR3 runs 12 residues. The CDR3 DNA is TGTGCCAGCAGCGCCACAGGGTACGAGCAGTACTTC. Its protein is CASSATGYEQYF.

This clonotype occurred many times. As DNA, the CDR3 is TGCAGCGTTGACAGGCCCGAAGCTTTCTTT. Translating gives CSVDRPEAFF. The rearrangement links TRBV29-1 to TRBJ1-1, with unresolved D. The V and J ends lost 3 bases and 8 bases respectively, with 7 bases between them. The CDR3 has 10 residues. Germline V gene lookup returns CDR1 SQVTM and CDR2 ANQGSEA.